The 23 T cell receptor beta chains given below trace back to one sample, sequenced in a study of blood T cells in healthy people across ages (dated by TCRdb to the mid-2010s). The library was built by means of 5' RACE. Sequencing relied on an Illumina HiSeq 2500. A second about 7 to 12 cycle PCR used a sample-barcoded 5' primer and a J-beta primer mix. The raw public reads went through TCRdb reprocessing: fastp at Q25, MiXCR clone calling, in-frame beta chains kept. Each CDR3 protein gets just one entry, which takes the most common genes and DNA from the rows behind it. The sample records roughly 800,000 distinct CDR3 sequences, roughly 50% of which are singletons. Together, the top ten hold over 20% of the sample. Sequencing was performed on blood. The receptors shown here come from a man aged 25-45 years in good health.

This clonotype was observed a handful of times. The V gene is TRBV13, the J gene TRBJ1-2; D gene uncertain. Germline CDR1 is PRHDT and CDR2 is FYEKMQ (reference sequence). The ends were cut back, 1 base at V and 8 bases at J, with 17 bases in the middle. CDR3 size: 15 residues. CDR3 in amino acids: CASSLVSALGKGYTF. In nucleotides, the CDR3 is TGTGCCAGCAGCTTAGTCTCGGCTTTAGGGAAAGGCTACACCTTC.

Notes on this clonotype: The junction and the germline gene differ at one end; a read error may be behind it. V usage is TRBV5-1 and J usage is TRBJ1-1; a possible D gene is TRBD1 (6 bases). The CDR3 covers 14 residues. In germline, CDR1 is SGHRS, CDR2 YFSETQ. The CDR3 reads CTSSFVDSLAEAFF. The CDR3 DNA reads as TGCACCAGCAGCTTTGTGGACAGCCTAGCAGAAGCTTTCTTT.

The CDR3, as DNA: TGTGCCAGCAGCCAAGACTATAAGGCAGGGAACCGAAAAGAGACCCAGTACTTC. This codes for CASSQDYKAGNRKETQYF. V gene TRBV4-2 combines with J gene TRBJ2-5, with D possibly being TRBD1 (5 bases). The CDR3 extends over 18 amino acids. CDR1 and CDR2 (germline): LGHNA, YNFKEQ. V lost 0 bases and J lost 3, with 20 bases in between.

The rearrangement links TRBV28 to TRBJ2-1; TRBD1 is a possible D gene (6 bases). The CDR3 totals 14 residues. Per germline, CDR1 MDHEN and CDR2 SYDVKM. Between the trimmed V and J ends, which lost 5 bases and 9 bases, there was a span of 17 bases. As DNA, the CDR3 is TGTGCCAGCAGTCCGTCGAGAGGGGGTCTTGAGCAGTTCTTC. The encoded protein is CASSPSRGGLEQFF.

The chain combines TRBV20-1 with TRBJ2-3, with 8 nucleotides matching TRBD2. This CDR3 has 16 residues. Unmatched junction bases numbered 11, after V lost 0 bases and J lost 6 bases. Looked up from germline, CDR1 is DFQATT and CDR2 is SNEGSKA (reference sequence). The CDR3, as DNA: TGCAGTGCTAGAGATTTTCGCGGGGGGCCTCCGGATACGCAGTATTTT. It specifies CSARDFRGGPPDTQYF.

This chain links TRBV14 with TRBJ1-2, with 7 bases matching TRBD1. The CDR3 sequence is 15 residues long. Germline values: CDR1 SGHDN, CDR2 FVKESK. V shed 0 bases and J 5 bases; nucleotides not matched to a gene: 6. The CDR3 is CASSQETGTKYGYTF. DNA of the CDR3: TGTGCCAGCAGCCAAGAGACAGGGACGAAGTATGGCTACACCTTC.

The V and J genes are TRBV27 and TRBJ2-3; weak D call: TRBD1 (6 bases). V was shortened by 5 bases and J by 5 bases, with 14 bases between the two germline ends. CDR1 is MNHEY and CDR2 is SMNVEV in the germline V gene (reference sequence). CDR3 length equals 14 residues. Here the CDR3 DNA reads TGTGCCAGCAGTCCTGGGGGCCGGGGAGATACGCAGTATTTT. As protein: CASSPGGRGDTQYF.

This clonotype was recorded at least ten times. This rearrangement joins TRBV25-1 to TRBJ1-6; the D is unclear. This CDR3 spans 13 amino acids. Germline-derived CDR1 and CDR2 are MGHDK and SYGVNS. Deletions cut 6 bases from V and 7 bases from J, with 10 bases between. CDR3 DNA sequence: TGTGCCAGCAGCCTTTCAGTAAATTCACCCCTCCACTTT. It yields the protein CASSLSVNSPLHF.

The chain has TRBV29-1 and TRBJ2-1; the match to TRBD2 covers 11 bases. J lost 6 bases, V lost 4 bases, and 2 bases had no gene match. Germline CDR1 is SQVTM and CDR2 is ANQGSEA. The CDR3 extends over 13 amino acids. The CDR3 reads CSVGLAGLNEQFF. The CDR3 nucleotides are TGCAGCGTTGGACTAGCGGGACTCAATGAGCAGTTCTTC.

The genes are TRBV27 and TRBJ2-1; D ambiguous. The CDR3 covers 11 residues. The germline V and J ends were trimmed by 8 bases and 8 bases, with 10 bases remaining between them. CDR1 and CDR2 from the germline V gene are MNHEY and SMNVEV (reference sequence). The CDR3 spells CASPIRDEQFF. The CDR3 DNA reads TGTGCCAGCCCGATACGGGATGAGCAGTTCTTC.

The V call is TRBV24-1, the J call TRBJ2-7; 8 bases are shared with TRBD2. There are 14 residues in the CDR3. CDR1 and CDR2 from the germline V gene are KGHDR and SFDVKD. The J segment lost 4 bases and the V segment lost 5 bases, leaving 6 bases of the junction unmatched. The CDR3 sequence is CATSAKAGVYEQYF. DNA of the CDR3: TGTGCCACCAGTGCAAAAGCGGGAGTTTACGAGCAGTACTTC.

As regards this clonotype: The junction departs from germline at one end; a sequencing error may be responsible. V usage is TRBV12-5 and J usage is TRBJ2-5; D might be TRBD2 (6 bases). Germline V gene lookup returns CDR1 LGHNT and CDR2 FRNRAP. There are 15 residues in the CDR3. The CDR3: CASGLGGPGQETQYF. The CDR3 nucleotides read TGTGCTAGCGGTTTGGGGGGACCCGGCCAAGAGACCCAGTACTTC.

This clonotype was picked up a small number of times. CDR3 sequence reads: CSGARNTEAFF. The CDR3 bases are TGCAGCGGGGCCAGGAACACTGAAGCTTTCTTT. The V call is TRBV29-1, the J call TRBJ1-1; D is undetermined. The CDR3 loop spans 11 amino acids. Germline V gene data show CDR1 as SQVTM and CDR2 as ANQGSEA. The ends were cut back, 7 bases at V and 1 base at J, with 7 bases in the middle.

The chain uses TRBV29-1 and TRBJ1-1; 7 nucleotides align to TRBD1. The CDR3 contains 14 residues. The V gene end was trimmed by 4 bases and the J gene end by 6 bases; junction bases not matched to a gene: 11. Germline CDR1 and CDR2: SQVTM and ANQGSEA. CDR3: CSVGATGWFSEAFF. Here the CDR3 DNA reads TGCAGCGTTGGAGCGACAGGGTGGTTTTCTGAAGCTTTCTTT. Based on the CDR3 plus reference TRBV29-1 and TRBJ1-1, the full variable domain is SAVISQKPSRDICQRGTSLTIQCQVDSQVTMMFWYRQQPGQSLTLIATANQGSEATYESGFVIDKFPISRPNLTFSTLTVSNMSPEDSSIYLCSVGATGWFSEAFFGQGTRLTVV.

V usage is TRBV27 and J usage is TRBJ1-4; D remains ambiguous. The germline gives CDR1 MNHEY, CDR2 SMNVEV (reference sequence). The CDR3 has 17 residues. Trimming pared 2 bases from V and 1 base from J, leaving 14 bases between. The CDR3 region is CASSLNWVERTNEKLFF. In nucleotides, the CDR3 is TGTGCCAGCAGTTTAAATTGGGTGGAGAGAACTAATGAAAAACTGTTTTTT.

This chain uses TRBV4-2 with TRBJ2-7; 8 bases map to TRBD2. V was clipped by 4 bases and J by 3 bases; unmatched bases: 8. There are 15 residues in the CDR3. Germline CDR1 is LGHNA and CDR2 is YNFKEQ. The CDR3 DNA is TGTGCCAGCAGCCCCGCGGGGGGAAATCTCTACGAGCAGTACTTC. Translated: CASSPAGGNLYEQYF.

The chain links TRBV5-6 to TRBJ2-1, with D maybe TRBD1 (6 bases). CDR3 length: 14 amino acids. The germline V gene has CDR1 SGHDT and CDR2 YYEEEE. V lost 5 bases, J lost 8 bases, and 17 bases lay in between. The CDR3 DNA reads TGTGCCAGCAGTCCTTATTTGGGGGCGGATGAGCAGTTCTTC. It specifies CASSPYLGADEQFF.

The rearrangement joins TRBV4-2 to TRBJ2-4; possible D gene TRBD1, 5 bases. The DNA matches TRBJ2-7 better at its end, which makes the J call doubtful. The CDR3 consists of 14 residues. Germline CDR1 LGHNA, CDR2 YNFKEQ. The CDR3 DNA sequence: TGTGCCAGCAGCCAAGATCGCAGGGACTACGAGCAGTACTTC. It is translated as CASSQDRRDYEQYF.

Only one count was recorded for this clonotype. J is TRBJ2-4 and V is TRBV5-1, with a weak D call TRBD2 (6 bases). The last part of the DNA fits TRBJ2-7 better; the J call may be wrong. Germline CDR1 is SGHRS and CDR2 is YFSETQ. The CDR3 loop spans 15 amino acids. The CDR3 is CASSLGGWDFGEQYF. CDR3 bases: TGCGCCAGCAGCTTGGGGGGTTGGGACTTTGGCGAGCAGTACTTC.

This clonotype was seen a handful of times. V and J are TRBV20-1 and TRBJ2-3; D is uncertain. The V gene lost 1 base and the J gene lost 0 bases, with 11 bases spanning the gap. Germline V gene data show CDR1 as DFQATT and CDR2 as SNEGSKA (reference sequence). CDR3 size: 15 residues. CDR3 bases: TGCAGTGCTAGAGTTCTACAGCTTAGCACAGATACGCAGTATTTT. Its protein product is CSARVLQLSTDTQYF.

The chain recombines TRBV6-5 with TRBJ2-3; D remains ambiguous. Germline loops: CDR1 MNHEY, CDR2 SVGAGI. This CDR3 is built from 13 residues. V gave up 6 bases and J gave up 6 bases, with 13 bases separating them. In nucleotides, the CDR3 is TGTGCCAGCAGCCTTCACTTCGCTGATACGCAGTATTTT. Its protein is CASSLHFADTQYF.

This CDR3 is CASSSVTAENEKLFF. For the CDR3, the DNA is TGTGCCAGCAGCAGTGTGACGGCAGAGAATGAAAAACTGTTTTTT. The J gene is TRBJ1-4, the V gene TRBV21-1. TRBV21-1 is noted as a pseudogene. The CDR3 loop spans 15 amino acids.

V usage is TRBV29-1 and J usage is TRBJ2-5; the match to TRBD2 covers 9 bases. The CDR3 sequence is 13 residues long. The V and J ends lost 3 bases and 11 bases, in that order; junction bases with no gene match: 10. Per the germline V gene, CDR1 is SQVTM and CDR2 is ANQGSEA. CDR3 in amino acids: CSVEVAGVAEQYF. The DNA of the CDR3 is TGCAGCGTTGAGGTAGCGGGAGTGGCTGAGCAGTACTTC.